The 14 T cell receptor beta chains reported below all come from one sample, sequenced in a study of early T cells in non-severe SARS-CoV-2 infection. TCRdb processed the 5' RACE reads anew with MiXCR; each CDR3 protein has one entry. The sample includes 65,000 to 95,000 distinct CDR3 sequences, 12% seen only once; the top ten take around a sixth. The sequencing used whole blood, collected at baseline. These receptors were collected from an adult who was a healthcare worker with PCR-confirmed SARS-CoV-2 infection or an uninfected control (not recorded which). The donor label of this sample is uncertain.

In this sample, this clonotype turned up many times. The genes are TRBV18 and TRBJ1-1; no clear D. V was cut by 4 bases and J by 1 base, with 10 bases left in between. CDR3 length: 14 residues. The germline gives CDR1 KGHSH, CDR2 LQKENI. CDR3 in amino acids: CASSLGVRNTEAFF. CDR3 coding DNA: TGTGCCAGCTCACTGGGTGTGAGGAACACTGAAGCTTTCTTT.

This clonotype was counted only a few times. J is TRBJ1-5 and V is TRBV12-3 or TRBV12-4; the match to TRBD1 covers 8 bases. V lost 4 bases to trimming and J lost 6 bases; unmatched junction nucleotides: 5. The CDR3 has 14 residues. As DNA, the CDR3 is TGTGCCAGCAGTTCAGGGGGCGTGGGTCAGCCCCAGCATTTT. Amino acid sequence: CASSSGGVGQPQHF.

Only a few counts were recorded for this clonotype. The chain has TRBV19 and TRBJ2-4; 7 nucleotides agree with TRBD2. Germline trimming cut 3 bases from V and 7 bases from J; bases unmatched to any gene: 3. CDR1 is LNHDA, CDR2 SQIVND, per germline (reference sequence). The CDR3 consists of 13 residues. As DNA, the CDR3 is TGTGCCAGTAGTATCACCGGGAGGAACATTCAGTACTTC. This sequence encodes CASSITGRNIQYF.

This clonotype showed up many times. The CDR3 protein is CASSLSSGTSGGAKTSEQFF. In DNA, the CDR3 is TGTGCCAGCAGCTTAAGCTCAGGGACTAGCGGGGGGGCTAAAACCTCTGAGCAGTTCTTC. V gene TRBV7-6 combines with J gene TRBJ2-1, with 16 bases fitting TRBD2. V was pared by 2 bases and J by 9 bases, with 16 bases of the junction left unmatched. In germline, CDR1 is SGHVS, CDR2 FNYEAQ. The CDR3 has 20 amino acids.

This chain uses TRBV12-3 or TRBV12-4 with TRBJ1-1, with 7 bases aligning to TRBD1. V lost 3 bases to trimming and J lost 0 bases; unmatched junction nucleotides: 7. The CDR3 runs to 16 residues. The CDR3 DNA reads TGTGCCAGCAGTTTCGGGCAGGGGGTACTGAACACTGAAGCTTTCTTT. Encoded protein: CASSFGQGVLNTEAFF.

CDR3 sequence reads: CASSQAPGTGSYNEQFF. CDR3 sequence (DNA): TGCGCCAGCAGCCAAGCCCCCGGGACAGGCTCCTACAATGAGCAGTTCTTC. The chain has TRBV4-1 and TRBJ2-1; 8 nucleotides agree with TRBD1. CDR1 and CDR2 from the germline V gene are MGHRA and YSYEKL. This CDR3 is built from 17 residues. After removal of 1 base from V and 0 bases from J, the junction contained 5 bases not matched to a gene.

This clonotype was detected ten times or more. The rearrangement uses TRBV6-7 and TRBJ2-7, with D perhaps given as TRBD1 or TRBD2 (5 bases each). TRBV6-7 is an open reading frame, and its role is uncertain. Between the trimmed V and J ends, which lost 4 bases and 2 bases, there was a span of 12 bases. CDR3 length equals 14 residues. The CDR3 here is CASSSGQYTYEQYF. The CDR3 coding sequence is TGTGCCAGCAGTTCGGGGCAGTATACCTACGAGCAGTACTTC.

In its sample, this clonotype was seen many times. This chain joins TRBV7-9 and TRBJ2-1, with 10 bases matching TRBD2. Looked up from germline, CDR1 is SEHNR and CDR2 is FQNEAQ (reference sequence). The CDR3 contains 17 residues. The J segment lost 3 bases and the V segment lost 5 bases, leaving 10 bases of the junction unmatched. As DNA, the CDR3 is TGTGCCAGCAGCCCCGACGTAGCGGGGGGCATCTACAATGAGCAGTTCTTC. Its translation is CASSPDVAGGIYNEQFF.

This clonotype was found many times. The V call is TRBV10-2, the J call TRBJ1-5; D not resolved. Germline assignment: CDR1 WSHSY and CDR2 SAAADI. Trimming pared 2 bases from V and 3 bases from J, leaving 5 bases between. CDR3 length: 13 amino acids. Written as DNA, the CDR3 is TGCGCCAGCAGTGAGGGGCACAATCAGCCCCAGCATTTT. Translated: CASSEGHNQPQHF.

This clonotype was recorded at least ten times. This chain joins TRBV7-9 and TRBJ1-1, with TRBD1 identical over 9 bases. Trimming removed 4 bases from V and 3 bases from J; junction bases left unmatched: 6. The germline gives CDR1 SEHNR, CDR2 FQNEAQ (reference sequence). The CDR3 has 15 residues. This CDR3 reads CASSSGTGFHTEAFF. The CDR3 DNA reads TGTGCCAGCAGCTCCGGGACAGGGTTCCACACTGAAGCTTTCTTT.

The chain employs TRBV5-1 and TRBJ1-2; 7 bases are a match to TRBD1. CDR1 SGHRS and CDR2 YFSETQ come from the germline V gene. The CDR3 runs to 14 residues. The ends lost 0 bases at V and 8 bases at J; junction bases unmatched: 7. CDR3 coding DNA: TGCGCCAGCAGCTTGGGTGAGGGGGCAAGAGGCTACACCTTC. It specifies CASSLGEGARGYTF.

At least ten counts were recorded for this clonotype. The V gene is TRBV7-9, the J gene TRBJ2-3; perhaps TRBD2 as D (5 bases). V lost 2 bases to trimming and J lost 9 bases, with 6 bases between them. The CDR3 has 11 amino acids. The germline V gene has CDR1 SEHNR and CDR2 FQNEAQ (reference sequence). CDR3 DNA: TGTGCCAGCAGCTTATCGGGAACGCAGTATTTT. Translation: CASSLSGTQYF.

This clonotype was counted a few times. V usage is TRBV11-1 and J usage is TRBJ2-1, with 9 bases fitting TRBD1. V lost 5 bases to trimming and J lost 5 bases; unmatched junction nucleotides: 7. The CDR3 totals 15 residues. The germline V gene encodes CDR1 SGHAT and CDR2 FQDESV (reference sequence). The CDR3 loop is CASSPGQGLNNEQFF. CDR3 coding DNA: TGTGCCAGCAGCCCGGGACAGGGACTTAACAATGAGCAGTTCTTC.

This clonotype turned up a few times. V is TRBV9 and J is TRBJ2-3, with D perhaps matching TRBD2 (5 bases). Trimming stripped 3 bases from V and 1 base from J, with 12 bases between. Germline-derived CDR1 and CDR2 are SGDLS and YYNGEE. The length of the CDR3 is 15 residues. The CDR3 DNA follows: TGTGCCAGCAGCGGGAGGCGGTCTGGCACAGATACGCAGTATTTT. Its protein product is CASSGRRSGTDTQYF.